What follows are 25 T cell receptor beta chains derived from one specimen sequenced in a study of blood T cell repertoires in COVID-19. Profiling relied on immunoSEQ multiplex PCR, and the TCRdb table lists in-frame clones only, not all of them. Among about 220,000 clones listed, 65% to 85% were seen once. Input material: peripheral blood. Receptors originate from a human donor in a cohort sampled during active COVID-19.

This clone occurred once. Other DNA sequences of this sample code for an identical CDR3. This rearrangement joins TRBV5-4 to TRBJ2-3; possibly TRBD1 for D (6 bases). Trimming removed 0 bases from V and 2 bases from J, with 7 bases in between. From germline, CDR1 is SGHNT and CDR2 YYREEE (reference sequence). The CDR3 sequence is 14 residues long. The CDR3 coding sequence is TGTGCCAGCAGCTTGGACAGGGCCACAGATACGCAGTATTTT. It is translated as CASSLDRATDTQYF.

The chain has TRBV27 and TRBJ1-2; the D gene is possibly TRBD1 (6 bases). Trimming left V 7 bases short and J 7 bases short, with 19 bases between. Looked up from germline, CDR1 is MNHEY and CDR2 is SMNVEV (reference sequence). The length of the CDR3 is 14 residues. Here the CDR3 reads CASKGSEQGSGYTF. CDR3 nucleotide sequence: TGTGCCAGCAAAGGGTCGGAACAGGGCTCTGGCTACACCTTC.

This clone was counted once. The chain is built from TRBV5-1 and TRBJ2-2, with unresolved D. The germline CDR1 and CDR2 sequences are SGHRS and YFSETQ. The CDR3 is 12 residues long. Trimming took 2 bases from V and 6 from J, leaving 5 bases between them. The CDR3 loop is CASSLSAGELFF. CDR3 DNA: TGCGCCAGCAGCTTATCGGCCGGGGAGCTGTTTTTT.

The CDR3 sequence: CASSQLLEQFF. Written as DNA, the CDR3 is TGTGCCAGCAGCCAACTCTTGGAGCAGTTCTTC. J is TRBJ2-1 and V is TRBV3-1 (or the pseudogene TRBV3-2); D uncertain. V was trimmed by 2 bases and J by 10 bases, leaving 6 bases between them. This CDR3 has 11 amino acids. Germline-derived CDR1 and CDR2 are LGHDT and YNNKEL (reference sequence).

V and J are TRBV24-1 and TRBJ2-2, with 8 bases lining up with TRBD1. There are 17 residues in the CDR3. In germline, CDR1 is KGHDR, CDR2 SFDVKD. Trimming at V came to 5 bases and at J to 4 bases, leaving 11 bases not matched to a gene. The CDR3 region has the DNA TGTGCCACCAGTGCCGCAGGGGGCACAGTGGGCACCGGGGAGCTGTTTTTT. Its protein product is CATSAAGGTVGTGELFF.

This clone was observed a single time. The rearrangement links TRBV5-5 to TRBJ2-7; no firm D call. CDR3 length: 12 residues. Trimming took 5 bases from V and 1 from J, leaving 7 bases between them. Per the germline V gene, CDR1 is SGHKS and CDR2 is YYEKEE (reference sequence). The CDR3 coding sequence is TGTGCCAGCAGTGTCAGGTCCTACGAGCAGTACTTC. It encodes CASSVRSYEQYF. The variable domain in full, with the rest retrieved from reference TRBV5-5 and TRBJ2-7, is DAGVTQSPTHLIKTRGQQVTLRCSPISGHKSVSWYQQVLGQGPQFIFQYYEKEERGRGNFPDRFSARQFPNYSSELNVNALLLGDSALYLCASSVRSYEQYFGPGTRLTVT.

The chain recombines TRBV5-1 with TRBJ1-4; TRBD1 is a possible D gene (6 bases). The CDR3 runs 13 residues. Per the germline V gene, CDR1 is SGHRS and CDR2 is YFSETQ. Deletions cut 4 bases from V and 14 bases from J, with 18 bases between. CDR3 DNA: TGCGCCAGCAGCCCGGGACATATCGAATTGCTGTTTTTT. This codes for CASSPGHIELLFF.

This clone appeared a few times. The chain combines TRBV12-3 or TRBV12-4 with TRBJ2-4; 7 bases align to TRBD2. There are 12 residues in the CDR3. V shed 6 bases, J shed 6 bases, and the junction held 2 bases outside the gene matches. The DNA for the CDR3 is TGTGCCAGCAGCTGGGGGGGAAACATTCAGTACTTC. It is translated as CASSWGGNIQYF.

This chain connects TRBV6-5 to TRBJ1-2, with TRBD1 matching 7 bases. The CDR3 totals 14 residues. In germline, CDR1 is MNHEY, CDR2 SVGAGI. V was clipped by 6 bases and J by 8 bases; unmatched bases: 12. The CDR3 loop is CASRVLDRVGGYTF. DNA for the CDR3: TGTGCCAGCAGGGTCCTCGACAGGGTGGGGGGCTACACCTTC.

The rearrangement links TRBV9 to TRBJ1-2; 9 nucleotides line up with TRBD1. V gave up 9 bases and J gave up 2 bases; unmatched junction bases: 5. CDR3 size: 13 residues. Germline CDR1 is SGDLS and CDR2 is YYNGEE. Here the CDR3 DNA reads TGTGCCACCGGGACAGGGCCCAACTATGGCTACACCTTC. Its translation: CATGTGPNYGYTF.

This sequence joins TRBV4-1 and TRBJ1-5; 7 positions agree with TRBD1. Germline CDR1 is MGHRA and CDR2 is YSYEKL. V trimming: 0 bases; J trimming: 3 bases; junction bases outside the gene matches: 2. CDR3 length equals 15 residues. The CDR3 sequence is CASSQDGTVNQPQHF. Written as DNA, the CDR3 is TGCGCCAGCAGCCAAGACGGGACAGTCAATCAGCCCCAGCATTTT.

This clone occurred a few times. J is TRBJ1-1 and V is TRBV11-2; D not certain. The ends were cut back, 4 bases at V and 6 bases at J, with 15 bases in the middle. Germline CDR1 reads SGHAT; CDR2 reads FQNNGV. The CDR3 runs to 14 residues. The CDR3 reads CASSSPRTWPEAFF. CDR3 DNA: TGTGCCAGCAGCTCCCCACGGACTTGGCCTGAAGCTTTCTTT.

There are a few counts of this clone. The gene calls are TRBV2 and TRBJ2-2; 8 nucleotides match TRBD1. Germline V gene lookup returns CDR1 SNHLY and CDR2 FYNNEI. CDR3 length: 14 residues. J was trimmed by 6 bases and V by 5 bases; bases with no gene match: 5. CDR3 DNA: TGTGCCAGCAGTCCCGGACAGGGACCCGGGGAGCTGTTTTTT. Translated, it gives CASSPGQGPGELFF. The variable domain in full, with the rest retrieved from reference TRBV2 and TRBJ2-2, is EPEVTQTPSHQVTQMGQEVILRCVPISNHLYFYWYRQILGQKVEFLVSFYNNEISEKSEIFDDQFSVERPDGSNFTLKIRSTKLEDSAMYFCASSPGQGPGELFFGEGSRLTVL.

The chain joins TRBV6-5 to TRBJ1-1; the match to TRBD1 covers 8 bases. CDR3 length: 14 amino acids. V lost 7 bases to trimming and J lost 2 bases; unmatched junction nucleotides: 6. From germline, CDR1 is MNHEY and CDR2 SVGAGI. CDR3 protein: CASTEGTGNTEAFF. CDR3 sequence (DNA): TGTGCCAGCACCGAGGGGACAGGTAACACTGAAGCTTTCTTT.

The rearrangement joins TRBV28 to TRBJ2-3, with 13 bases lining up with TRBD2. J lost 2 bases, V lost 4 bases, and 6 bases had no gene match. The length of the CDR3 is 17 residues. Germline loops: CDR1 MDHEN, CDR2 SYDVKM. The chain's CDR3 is CASSSATSGGATDTQYF. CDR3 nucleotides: TGTGCCAGCAGTTCGGCCACTAGCGGGGGGGCCACAGATACGCAGTATTTT. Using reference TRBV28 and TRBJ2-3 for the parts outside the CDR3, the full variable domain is DVKVTQSSRYLVKRTGEKVFLECVQDMDHENMFWYRQDPGLGLRLIYFSYDVKMKEKGDIPEGYSVSREKKERFSLILESASTNQTSMYLCASSSATSGGATDTQYFGPGTRLTVL.

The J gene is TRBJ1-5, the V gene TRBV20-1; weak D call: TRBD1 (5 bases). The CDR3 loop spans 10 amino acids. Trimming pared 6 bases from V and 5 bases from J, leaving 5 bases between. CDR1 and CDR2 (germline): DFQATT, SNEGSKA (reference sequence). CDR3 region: CSAGDQPQHF. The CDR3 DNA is TGCAGTGCAGGGGATCAGCCCCAGCATTTT.

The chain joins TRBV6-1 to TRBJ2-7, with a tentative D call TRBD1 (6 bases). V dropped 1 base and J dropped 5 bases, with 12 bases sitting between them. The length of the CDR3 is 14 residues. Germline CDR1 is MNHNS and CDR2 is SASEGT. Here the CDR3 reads CASSEVRGEDEQYF. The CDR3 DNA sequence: TGTGCCAGCAGTGAAGTCAGGGGCGAGGACGAGCAGTACTTC.

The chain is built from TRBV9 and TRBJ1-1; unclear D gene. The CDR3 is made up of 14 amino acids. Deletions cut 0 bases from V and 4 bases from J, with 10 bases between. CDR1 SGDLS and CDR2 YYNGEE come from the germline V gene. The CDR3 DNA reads TGTGCCAGCAGCGTAGATCCAGATATCACTGAAGCTTTCTTT. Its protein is CASSVDPDITEAFF.

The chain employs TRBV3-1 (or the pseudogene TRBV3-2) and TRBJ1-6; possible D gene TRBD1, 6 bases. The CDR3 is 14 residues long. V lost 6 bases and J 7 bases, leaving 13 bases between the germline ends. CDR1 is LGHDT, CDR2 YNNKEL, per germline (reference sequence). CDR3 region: CASRPTGHNSPLHF. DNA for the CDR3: TGTGCCAGCAGACCCACAGGGCACAATTCACCCCTCCACTTT.

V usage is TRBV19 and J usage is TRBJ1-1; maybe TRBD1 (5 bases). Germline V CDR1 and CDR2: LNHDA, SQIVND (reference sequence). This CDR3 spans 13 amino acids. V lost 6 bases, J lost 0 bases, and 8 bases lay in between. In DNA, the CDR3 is TGTGCCAGTAGCTCGACAGTGAACACTGAAGCTTTCTTT. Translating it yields CASSSTVNTEAFF.

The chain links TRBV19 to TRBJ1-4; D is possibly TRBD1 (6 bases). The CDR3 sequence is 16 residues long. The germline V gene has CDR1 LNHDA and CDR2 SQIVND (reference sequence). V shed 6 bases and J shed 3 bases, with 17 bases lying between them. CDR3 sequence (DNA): TGTGCCAGTAGGTGGGCAGGGGACGGGGCTAATGAAAAACTGTTTTTT. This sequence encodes CASRWAGDGANEKLFF.

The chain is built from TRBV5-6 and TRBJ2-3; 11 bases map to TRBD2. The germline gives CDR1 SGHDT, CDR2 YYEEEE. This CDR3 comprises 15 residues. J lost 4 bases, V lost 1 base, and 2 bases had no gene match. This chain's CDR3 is CASSLLAGGADTQYF. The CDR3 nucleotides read TGTGCCAGCAGCTTGCTAGCGGGAGGAGCAGATACGCAGTATTTT. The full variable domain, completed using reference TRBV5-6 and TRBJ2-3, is DAGVTQSPTHLIKTRGQQVTLRCSPKSGHDTVSWYQQALGQGPQFIFQYYEEEERQRGNFPDRFSGHQFPNYSSELNVNALLLGDSALYLCASSLLAGGADTQYFGPGTRLTVL.

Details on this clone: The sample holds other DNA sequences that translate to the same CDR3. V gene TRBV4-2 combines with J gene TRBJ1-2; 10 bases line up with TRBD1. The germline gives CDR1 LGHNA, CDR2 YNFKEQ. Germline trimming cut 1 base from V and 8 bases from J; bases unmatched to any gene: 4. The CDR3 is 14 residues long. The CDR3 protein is CASSQGGQGDGYTF. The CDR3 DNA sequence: TGTGCCAGCAGCCAAGGAGGACAGGGGGACGGCTACACCTTC.

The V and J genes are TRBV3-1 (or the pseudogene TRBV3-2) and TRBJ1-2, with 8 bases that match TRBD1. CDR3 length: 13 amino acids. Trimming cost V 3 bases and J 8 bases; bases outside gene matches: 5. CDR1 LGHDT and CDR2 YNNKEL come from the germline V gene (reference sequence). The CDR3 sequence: CASSHPGGEGYTF. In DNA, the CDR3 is TGTGCCAGCAGCCACCCAGGGGGCGAGGGCTACACCTTC.

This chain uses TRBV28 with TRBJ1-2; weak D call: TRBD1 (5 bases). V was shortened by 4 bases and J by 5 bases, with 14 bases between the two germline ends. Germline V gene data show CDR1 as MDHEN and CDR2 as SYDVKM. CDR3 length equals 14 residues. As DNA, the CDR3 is TGTGCCAGCAGTTCAGAGACGGAGGGGTATGGCTACACCTTC. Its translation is CASSSETEGYGYTF.